Following are 20 T cell receptor beta chains from one sample sequenced in a study of beta chain features in type 1 diabetes. Overall study results and limits: Shortening that was moderate but significant affected the TCRB CDR3s of Type 1 diabetes patients in all four CD4+ subsets.

The entirety of the isolated RNA underwent reverse transcription, so expressed TCRB transcripts were sequenced. Profiling relied on immunoSEQ multiplex PCR, and the TCRdb table lists in-frame clones only, not all of them. Counted here are about 230,000 clones, about a sixth occurring once; the ten biggest clones make up about 0.092%. Antigen specificity for these receptors is unknown. The sample comprised naive CD4+ T cells from blood. The receptors were sampled from a man aged 25-45 years with type 1 diabetes.

The chain recombines TRBV15 with TRBJ2-1; 11 bases map to TRBD2. Germline V gene sequence: CDR1 LNHNV, CDR2 YYDKDF (reference sequence). There are 15 residues in the CDR3. J lost 2 bases, V lost 8 bases, and 5 bases had no gene match. CDR3 DNA: TGTGCCACCGCACAACTAGCGGGAGCCTACAATGAGCAGTTCTTC. Amino acids: CATAQLAGAYNEQFF.

The chain recombines TRBV19 with TRBJ2-7; TRBD1 might be the D (7 bases). Germline loops: CDR1 LNHDA, CDR2 SQIVND (reference sequence). Trimming took off 9 bases at V and 6 bases at J, with 18 bases between the two ends. This CDR3 is 13 amino acids long. The CDR3 DNA sequence: TGTGCCAGCCGACGTGACAGGGAGGCCGAGCAGTACTTC. Translated: CASRRDREAEQYF.

The rearrangement links TRBV5-6 to TRBJ2-5; 16 positions match TRBD2. V shed 4 bases, J shed 5 bases, and the junction held 2 bases outside the gene matches. Germline CDR1 is SGHDT and CDR2 is YYEEEE. The CDR3 runs 15 residues. DNA of the CDR3: TGTGCCAGCAGCGCGGGACTAGCGGGAGGGGAGACCCAGTACTTC. It translates to CASSAGLAGGETQYF.

This clone was observed a few times. V usage is TRBV29-1 and J usage is TRBJ2-7; 9 bases are shared with TRBD2. This CDR3 contains 13 residues. The J segment lost 7 bases and the V segment lost 6 bases, leaving 10 bases of the junction unmatched. Germline values: CDR1 SQVTM, CDR2 ANQGSEA. DNA for the CDR3: TGCAGCGTCAGTAGCGGGAGATTCGAGGAGCAGTACTTC. This encodes CSVSSGRFEEQYF.

V and J are TRBV6-6 and TRBJ2-2; D is ambiguous. The CDR3 has 13 amino acids. Germline CDR1 and CDR2: MNHNY and SVGAGI (reference sequence). Trimming shortened V by 6 bases and J by 5 bases, and 10 bases separated the two germline ends. CDR3 in DNA: TGTGCCAGCAGCTTCGTAACTACCGGGGAGCTGTTTTTT. Its translation is CASSFVTTGELFF.

Only a few counts were recorded for this clone. This rearrangement joins TRBV6-5 to TRBJ2-5, with 7 bases identical to TRBD1. V shed 11 bases and J 5 bases; nucleotides not matched to a gene: 14. Germline assignment: CDR1 MNHEY and CDR2 SVGAGI. The CDR3 loop spans 14 amino acids. The CDR3 loop is CAGSGTVMSETQYF. CDR3 nucleotides: TGTGCCGGCTCCGGGACAGTCATGTCGGAGACCCAGTACTTC.

The rearrangement uses TRBV23-1 and TRBJ2-1; TRBD2 agrees at 11 bases. TRBV23-1 is an ORF, and what it does is uncertain. This CDR3 has 17 amino acids. The V and J ends lost 0 bases and 8 bases, in that order; junction bases with no gene match: 9. CDR3 DNA sequence: TGCGCCAGCAGTCAATCCCTGGCTAGCGGGAGGTTACATGAGCAGTTCTTC. Translated: CASSQSLASGRLHEQFF.

The table lists this clone with a few counts. The chain recombines TRBV7-9 with TRBJ2-3; D not resolved. V was trimmed by 0 bases and J by 3 bases, leaving 10 bases between them. The V gene's germline CDR1 is SEHNR and CDR2 FQNEAQ (reference sequence). The CDR3 length is 15 residues. The CDR3 is CASSLAQITTDTQYF. In DNA form, the CDR3 reads TGTGCCAGCAGCTTAGCCCAGATTACAACAGATACGCAGTATTTT.

This clone showed up just a few times. V is TRBV28 and J is TRBJ2-4; 7 bases agree with TRBD1. The CDR3 has 16 residues. V dropped 6 bases and J dropped 0; count of bases not matched to a gene: 8. Germline assignment: CDR1 MDHEN and CDR2 SYDVKM. DNA for the CDR3: TGTGCCAGCAGCTGGAAGGGGGCTGTAGCCAAAAACATTCAGTACTTC. Translation: CASSWKGAVAKNIQYF.

There are a few counts of this clone. J is TRBJ2-5 and V is TRBV19, with D perhaps matching TRBD1 or TRBD2 (5 bases each). This CDR3 is built from 15 residues. Germline V lookup: CDR1 LNHDA, CDR2 SQIVND (reference sequence). Trimming left V 4 bases short and J 3 bases short, with 15 bases between. CDR3 sequence (DNA): TGTGCCAGTAGTAAGATCGGGACCGAGGAAGAGACCCAGTACTTC. It encodes CASSKIGTEEETQYF. The full variable domain, in which reference TRBV19 and TRBJ2-5 provide the parts outside the CDR3, is DGGITQSPKYLFRKEGQNVTLSCEQNLNHDAMYWYRQDPGQGLRLIYYSQIVNDFQKGDIAEGYSVSREKKESFPLTVTSAQKNPTAFYLCASSKIGTEEETQYFGPGTRLLVL.

This clone came up a few times. The CDR3 reads CASSVSGQLADTQYF. CDR3 nucleotides: TGTGCCAGCAGCGTATCGGGACAACTTGCGGATACGCAGTATTTT. V and J are TRBV9 and TRBJ2-3, with D tentatively TRBD1 (6 bases). CDR1 SGDLS and CDR2 YYNGEE come from the germline V gene. V lost 1 base to trimming and J lost 6 bases, with 15 bases between them. The CDR3 extends over 15 amino acids. The full variable domain, rest sourced from reference TRBV9 and TRBJ2-3, is DSGVTQTPKHLITATGQRVTLRCSPRSGDLSVYWYQQSLDQGLQFLIQYYNGEERAKGNILERFSAQQFPDLHSELNLSSLELGDSALYFCASSVSGQLADTQYFGPGTRLTVL.

This clone came up a few times. This chain joins TRBV29-1 and TRBJ1-2; D not resolved. V was cut by 5 bases and J by 4 bases, with 8 bases left in between. Germline V CDR1 and CDR2: SQVTM, ANQGSEA. There are 11 residues in the CDR3. The CDR3 DNA reads as TGCAGCGTTTACAGAGCCTATGGCTACACCTTC. Translated, it gives CSVYRAYGYTF.

V usage is TRBV29-1 and J usage is TRBJ1-1; D remains unclear. The V end lost 6 bases, the J end lost 0 bases, and 11 bases lay between the germline ends. The germline V gene encodes CDR1 SQVTM and CDR2 ANQGSEA. The CDR3 has 13 residues. The CDR3 protein is CSVHGIMNTEAFF. CDR3 coding DNA: TGCAGCGTCCATGGGATAATGAACACTGAAGCTTTCTTT.

As concerns this clone: Mismatch with germline at one junction end may stem from a read error. The chain uses TRBV2 and TRBJ2-5; D is uncertain. The CDR3 loop spans 11 amino acids. Germline V lookup: CDR1 SNHLY, CDR2 FYNNEI. The CDR3 nucleotides read TGTGCGAGCACTCCGCAAGAGACCCAGTACTTC. Its protein is CASTPQETQYF. The whole variable domain, filled in from reference TRBV2 and TRBJ2-5, reads EPEVTQTPSHQVTQMGQEVILRCVPISNHLYFYWYRQILGQKVEFLVSFYNNEISEKSEIFDDQFSVERPDGSNFTLKIRSTKLEDSAMYFCASTPQETQYFGPGTRLLVL.

This clone appeared a few times. The gene calls are TRBV25-1 and TRBJ2-5; TRBD2 aligns across 7 bases. Trimming cost V 5 bases and J 5 bases; bases outside gene matches: 11. The CDR3 covers 15 residues. Germline values: CDR1 MGHDK, CDR2 SYGVNS. CDR3 loop: CASSRGAGVWETQYF. CDR3 bases: TGTGCCAGCAGTCGAGGGGCGGGAGTCTGGGAGACCCAGTACTTC.

This rearrangement joins TRBV4-1 to TRBJ2-5; 7 nucleotides align to TRBD1. The germline V gene has CDR1 MGHRA and CDR2 YSYEKL. There are 17 residues in the CDR3. V lost 1 base to trimming and J lost 5 bases; unmatched junction nucleotides: 13. The CDR3 protein is CASSQALRHRGRETQYF. CDR3 nucleotide sequence: TGCGCCAGCAGCCAAGCCCTCCGACACAGGGGAAGGGAGACCCAGTACTTC.

This clone was counted only a few times. V and J are TRBV2 and TRBJ1-5, with 9 bases fitting TRBD1. The CDR3 spans 13 residues. The ends lost 8 bases at V and 5 bases at J; junction bases unmatched: 4. Per the germline V gene, CDR1 is SNHLY and CDR2 is FYNNEI. This chain's CDR3 is CASAGQGYQPQHF. Here the CDR3 DNA reads TGTGCCAGCGCAGGACAGGGGTATCAGCCCCAGCATTTT.

J is TRBJ2-3 and V is TRBV28; 9 nucleotides line up with TRBD2. CDR1 is MDHEN, CDR2 SYDVKM, per germline. The junction had 13 bases not matched to a gene; V was cut back by 6 bases and J by 0 bases. CDR3 length: 18 residues. CDR3 sequence: CASSPLRVAGASTDTQYF. CDR3 coding DNA: TGTGCCAGCAGCCCCTTGCGGGTAGCGGGAGCTAGCACAGATACGCAGTATTTT.

The chain carries TRBV29-1 and TRBJ1-1, with TRBD1 matching over 9 bases. The CDR3 totals 14 residues. Per germline, CDR1 SQVTM and CDR2 ANQGSEA. V dropped 6 bases and J dropped 5; count of bases not matched to a gene: 10. The CDR3 bases are TGCAGCGTGGGGACAGGGCGATGGGGAACTGAAGCTTTCTTT. It translates to CSVGTGRWGTEAFF.

This clone has only a few counts. The chain employs TRBV18 and TRBJ2-1, with D unresolved. CDR1 is KGHSH and CDR2 is LQKENI in the germline V gene. Trimming took off 4 bases at V and 6 bases at J, with 13 bases between the two ends. CDR3 length: 14 residues. The CDR3 sequence: CASSLSRDGNEQFF. As DNA, the CDR3 is TGTGCCAGCTCACTCAGTAGGGATGGCAATGAGCAGTTCTTC.